The present T cell receptor (beta chain) was sequenced within a study of vaccination and CD4 T cells after COVID-19. Remarks on this clonotype: What it binds is unknown.

J gave up 11 bases and V 3 bases, and 10 bases lay outside the gene matches. Germline-derived CDR1 and CDR2 are MNHNS and SASEGT. The CDR3 is 14 residues long. The Oncomine TCR Beta short-read assay sequenced DNA from cultured CD4+ T cells. TCRdb ran MiXCR on the PCR reads and lists one entry per CDR3 protein. The repertoire holds more than 14,000 distinct CDR3 sequences, about 39% seen once, with roughly 8% in the top ten. Sample treatment: roughly 11-day PBMC culture with coronavirus spike peptide pools or control peptides (ViraFEST assay). The V and J genes are TRBV6-1 and TRBJ2-4; TRBD2 matches 7 bases. Sequencing was done on a sample of CD4+ T cells from blood, cultured in vitro. The TCR originated in a human donor who had recovered from COVID-19. As DNA, the CDR3 is TGTGCCAGCAGTGATCGGGCTAGCGGATGGGTTCAGTACTTC. Its protein product is CASSDRASGWVQYF.